This record looks at one T cell receptor (beta chain) sequence and its context. The data were taken from a study of blood T cell repertoires in COVID-19. Only in-frame clones appear in the TCRdb table, and some are missing; sequencing was by immunoSEQ multiplex PCR. The data show over 30,000 clones, roughly 86% seen once. The source material was peripheral blood. This clonotype was obtained from a man between 65 and 80 years old with acute or convalescent COVID-19.

The CDR3 reads CASAEGASNSPLHF. In nucleotides, the CDR3 is TGTGCCAGCGCCGAGGGGGCGAGTAATTCACCCCTCCACTTT. The chain links TRBV6-5 to TRBJ1-6; TRBD1 matches 7 bases. This CDR3 comprises 14 residues. J gave up 6 bases and V 8 bases, and 7 bases lay outside the gene matches. The V gene's germline CDR1 is MNHEY and CDR2 SVGAGI.